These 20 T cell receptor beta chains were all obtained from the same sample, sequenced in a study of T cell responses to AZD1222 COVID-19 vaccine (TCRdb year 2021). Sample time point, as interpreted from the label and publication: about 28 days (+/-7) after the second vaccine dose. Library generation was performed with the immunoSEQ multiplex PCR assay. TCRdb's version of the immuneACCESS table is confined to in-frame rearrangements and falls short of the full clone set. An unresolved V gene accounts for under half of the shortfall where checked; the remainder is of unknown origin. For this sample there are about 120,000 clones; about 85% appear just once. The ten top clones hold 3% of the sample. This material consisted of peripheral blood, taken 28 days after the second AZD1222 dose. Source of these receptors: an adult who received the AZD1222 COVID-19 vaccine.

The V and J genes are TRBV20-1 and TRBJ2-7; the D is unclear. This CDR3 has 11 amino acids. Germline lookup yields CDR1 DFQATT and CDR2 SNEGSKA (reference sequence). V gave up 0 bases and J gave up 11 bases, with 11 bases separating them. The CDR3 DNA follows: TGCAGTGCTAGAGATCAACCGCTCGAGTACTTC. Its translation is CSARDQPLEYF.

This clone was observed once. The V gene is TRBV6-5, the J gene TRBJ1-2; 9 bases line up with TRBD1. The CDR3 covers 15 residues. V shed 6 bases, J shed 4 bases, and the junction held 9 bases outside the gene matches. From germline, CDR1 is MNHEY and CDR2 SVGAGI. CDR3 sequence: CASSSTAGQGYGYTF. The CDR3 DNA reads TGTGCCAGCAGCTCAACCGCGGGACAGGGCTATGGCTACACCTTC.

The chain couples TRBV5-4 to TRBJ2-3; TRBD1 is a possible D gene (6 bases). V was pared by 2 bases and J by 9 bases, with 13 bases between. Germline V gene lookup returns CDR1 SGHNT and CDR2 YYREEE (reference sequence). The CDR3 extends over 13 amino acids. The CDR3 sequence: CASSFDRSRTQYF. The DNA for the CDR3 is TGTGCCAGCAGCTTCGACAGGTCGAGAACGCAGTATTTT.

For the CDR3, the DNA is TGTGCCAGCAGCCCCGAGGGGGGCCGGGAGCTGTTTTTT. Its translation is CASSPEGGRELFF. The gene calls are TRBV7-2 and TRBJ2-2, with D possibly being TRBD1 or TRBD2 (6 bases each). This CDR3 spans 13 amino acids. CDR1 and CDR2 (germline): SGHTA, FQGNSA. The V gene lost 5 bases and the J gene lost 9 bases, with 13 bases spanning the gap.

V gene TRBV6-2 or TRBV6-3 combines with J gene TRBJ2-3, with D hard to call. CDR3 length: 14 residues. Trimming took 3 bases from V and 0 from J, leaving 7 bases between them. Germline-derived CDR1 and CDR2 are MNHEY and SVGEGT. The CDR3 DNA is TGTGCCAGCAGTTATTCCTCTAGCACAGATACGCAGTATTTT. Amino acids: CASSYSSSTDTQYF.

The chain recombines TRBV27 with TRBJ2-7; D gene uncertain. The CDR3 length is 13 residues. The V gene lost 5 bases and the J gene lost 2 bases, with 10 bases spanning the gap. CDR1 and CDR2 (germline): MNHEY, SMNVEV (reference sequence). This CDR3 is CASSPSVTYEQYF. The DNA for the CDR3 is TGTGCCAGCAGTCCCAGTGTAACCTACGAGCAGTACTTC.

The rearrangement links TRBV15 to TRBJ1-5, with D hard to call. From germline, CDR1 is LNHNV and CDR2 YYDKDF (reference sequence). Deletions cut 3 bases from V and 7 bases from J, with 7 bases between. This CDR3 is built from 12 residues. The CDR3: CATSSLQQPQHF. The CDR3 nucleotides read TGTGCCACCAGCAGCTTACAGCAGCCCCAGCATTTT.

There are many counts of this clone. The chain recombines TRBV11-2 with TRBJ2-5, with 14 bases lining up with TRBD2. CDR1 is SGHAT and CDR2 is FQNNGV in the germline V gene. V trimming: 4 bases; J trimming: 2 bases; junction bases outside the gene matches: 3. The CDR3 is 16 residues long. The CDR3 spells CASSSRLAGGQETQYF. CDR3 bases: TGTGCCAGCAGCTCCAGACTAGCGGGGGGGCAAGAGACCCAGTACTTC.

The CDR3 DNA is TGTGCCAGCTCACCACCCGGGGACGCCTATGGCTACACCTTC. Amino acids: CASSPPGDAYGYTF. The chain combines TRBV18 with TRBJ1-2, with D perhaps matching TRBD1 (5 bases). The CDR3 consists of 14 residues. Trimming removed 0 bases from V and 4 bases from J, with 9 bases in between. CDR1 is KGHSH and CDR2 is LQKENI in the germline V gene. Complete variable domain (other parts from reference TRBV18 and TRBJ1-2): NAGVMQNPRHLVRRRGQEARLRCSPMKGHSHVYWYRQLPEEGLKFMVYLQKENIIDESGMPKERFSAEFPKEGPSILRIQQVVRGDSAAYFCASSPPGDAYGYTFGSGTRLTVV.

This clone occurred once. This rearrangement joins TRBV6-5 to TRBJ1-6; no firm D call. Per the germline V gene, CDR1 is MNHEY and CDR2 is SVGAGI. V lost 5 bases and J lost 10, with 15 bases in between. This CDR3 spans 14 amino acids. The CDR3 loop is CASSRSPLRSPLHF. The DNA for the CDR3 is TGTGCCAGCAGTCGTTCCCCCCTGAGGTCACCCCTCCACTTT.

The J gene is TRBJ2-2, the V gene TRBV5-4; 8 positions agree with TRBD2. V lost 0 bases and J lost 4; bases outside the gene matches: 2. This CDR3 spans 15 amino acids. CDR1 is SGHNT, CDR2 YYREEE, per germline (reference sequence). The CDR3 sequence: CASSLVGGVTGELFF. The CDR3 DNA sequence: TGTGCCAGCAGCTTGGTCGGGGGGGTCACCGGGGAGCTGTTTTTT. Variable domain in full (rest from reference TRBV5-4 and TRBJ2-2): ETGVTQSPTHLIKTRGQQVTLRCSSQSGHNTVSWYQQALGQGPQFIFQYYREEENGRGNFPPRFSGLQFPNYSSELNVNALELDDSALYLCASSLVGGVTGELFFGEGSRLTVL.

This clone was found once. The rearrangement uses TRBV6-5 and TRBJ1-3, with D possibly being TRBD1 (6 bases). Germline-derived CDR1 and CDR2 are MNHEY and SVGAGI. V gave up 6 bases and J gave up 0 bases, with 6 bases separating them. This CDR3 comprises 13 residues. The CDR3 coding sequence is TGTGCCAGCAGGGACAGCTCTGGAAACACCATATATTTT. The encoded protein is CASRDSSGNTIYF.

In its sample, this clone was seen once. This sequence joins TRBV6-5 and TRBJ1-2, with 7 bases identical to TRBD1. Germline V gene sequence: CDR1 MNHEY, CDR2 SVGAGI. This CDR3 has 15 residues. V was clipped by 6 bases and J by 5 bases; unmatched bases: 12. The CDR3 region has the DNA TGTGCCAGCAGGATGGTAGGGGGCGCGGGGTATGGCTACACCTTC. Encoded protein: CASRMVGGAGYGYTF.

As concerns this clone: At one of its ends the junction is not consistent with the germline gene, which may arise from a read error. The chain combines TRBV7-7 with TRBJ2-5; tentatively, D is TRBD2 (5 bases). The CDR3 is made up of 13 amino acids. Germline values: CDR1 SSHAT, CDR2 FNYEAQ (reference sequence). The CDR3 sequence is CASRRTEQETQYF. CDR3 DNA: TGTGCTAGCAGGAGGACGGAACAAGAGACCCAGTACTTC.

CDR3 in amino acids: CASIFGQEETQYF. CDR3 in DNA: TGTGCCAGCATCTTCGGCCAGGAAGAGACCCAGTACTTC. This sequence joins TRBV2 and TRBJ2-5; no clear D. This CDR3 is built from 13 residues. Trimming left V 7 bases short and J 3 bases short, with 12 bases between. CDR1 is SNHLY and CDR2 is FYNNEI in the germline V gene.

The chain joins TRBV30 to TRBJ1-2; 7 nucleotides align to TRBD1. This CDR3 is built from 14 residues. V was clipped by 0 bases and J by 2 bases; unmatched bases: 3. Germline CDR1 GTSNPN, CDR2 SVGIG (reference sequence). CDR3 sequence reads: CAWSVEGANYGYTF. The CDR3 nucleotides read TGTGCCTGGAGTGTTGAGGGGGCGAACTATGGCTACACCTTC.

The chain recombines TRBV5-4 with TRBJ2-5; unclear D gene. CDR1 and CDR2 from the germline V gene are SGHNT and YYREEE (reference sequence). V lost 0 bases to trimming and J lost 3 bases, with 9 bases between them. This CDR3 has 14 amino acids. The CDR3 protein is CASSLVGFEETQYF. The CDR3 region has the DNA TGTGCCAGCAGCTTGGTGGGGTTCGAAGAGACCCAGTACTTC.

The CDR3 here is CASSVEGGVEKLFF. As DNA, the CDR3 is TGTGCCAGCAGCGTAGAGGGAGGGGTTGAAAAACTGTTTTTT. V is TRBV9 and J is TRBJ1-4; a weak D match, TRBD1 (5 bases). The V end was cut by 0 bases, the J end by 7 bases, with 10 bases between. The CDR3 has 14 residues. Germline V gene sequence: CDR1 SGDLS, CDR2 YYNGEE.

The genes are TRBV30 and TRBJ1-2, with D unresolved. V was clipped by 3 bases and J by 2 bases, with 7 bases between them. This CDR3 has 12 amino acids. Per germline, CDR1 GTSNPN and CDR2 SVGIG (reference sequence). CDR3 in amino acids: CAWSPRNYGYTF. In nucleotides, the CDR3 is TGTGCCTGGAGCCCACGCAACTATGGCTACACCTTC.

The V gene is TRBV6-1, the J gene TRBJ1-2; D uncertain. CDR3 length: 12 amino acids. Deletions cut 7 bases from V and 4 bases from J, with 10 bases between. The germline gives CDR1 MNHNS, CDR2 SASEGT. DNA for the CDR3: TGTGCCAGCAAGGAACAGTCCTATGGCTACACCTTC. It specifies CASKEQSYGYTF.